This T cell receptor (beta chain) was captured by sequencing in a study of blood T cell repertoires in COVID-19. As for the study in general: Researchers got acute and convalescent COVID-19 samples from the United States, Italy and Spain. Sources were T cells, B-cell-depleted T cells, or PBMCs; the material itself was cDNA or gDNA.

CDR1 is MNHEY, CDR2 SMNVEV, per germline (reference sequence). Losses at the gene ends were 6 bases for V and 0 bases for J; bases not matched to a gene: 7. This CDR3 is built from 17 residues. Per the authors' pipeline: Estimated nucleated cell counts came from reference gene primer amplification. Clones were sequenced by immunoSEQ multiplex PCR, and TCRdb holds only the in-frame ones, with some missing. V, J and clone size are taken as reported in that table, and D and trimming were inferred from the DNA itself. The sample has about 400,000 clones; more than 70% are singletons. This clone has a handful of counts.

The chain links TRBV27 to TRBJ1-5; 11 bases match TRBD1. Sequenced: peripheral blood. This TCR was recovered from a man in his forties with acute or convalescent COVID-19. The DNA of the CDR3 is TGTGCCAGCAGGAGGGACAGGGGGGAATATAGCAATCAGCCCCAGCATTTT. It encodes CASRRDRGEYSNQPQHF.